What follows is one T cell receptor (beta chain) and its context. This specimen comes from a study of CD8 T cells in Susac syndrome. An input of about 0.45 to 1 ug of RNA was subjected to reverse transcription using random hexamers. TCRdb itself ran the immunoSEQ multiplex PCR reads through MiXCR, one entry per CDR3 protein. In the table there are 190,000 or so distinct CDR3 sequences, about 95% of which are singletons. Blood CD8+ and CD4+ T cells underwent high-throughput TCR beta sequencing. TEMRA cells were enriched by FACS, and CD4+ and CD8+ T cells were negatively isolated. V lost 1 base to trimming and J lost 0 bases, with 8 bases between them. The germline V gene has CDR1 LGHDT and CDR2 YNNKEL (reference sequence). CDR3 size: 15 residues.

The sequenced sample consisted of CD4+ T cells from PBMCs. The chain couples TRBV3-1 to TRBJ2-3; unclear D gene. This clonotype was sampled from a human donor with multiple sclerosis. The CDR3: CASSQAWQSTDTQYF. The CDR3, as DNA: TGTGCCAGCAGCCAAGCCTGGCAGAGCACAGATACGCAGTATTTT.